What follows describes a single T cell receptor beta chain. Its specificity is unknown. This sample was included in a study of cytomegalovirus exposure and HLA in healthy donors. Study-wide findings and caveats: Most observed TCR sequences were rare, whereas some public TCRs were detected in many donors.

Profiling relied on immunoSEQ multiplex PCR, and the TCRdb table lists in-frame clones only, not all of them. Among approximately 90,000 clones listed, 95% to 98% were seen once. This CDR3 has 12 residues. Germline values: CDR1 MNHNS, CDR2 SASEGT. Trimming stripped 8 bases from V and 4 bases from J, with 9 bases between. The approximately 130-subject validation cohort, separate from the approximately 660-subject first cohort, included the donors. This clonotype was obtained from a man aged 18 to 30 in good health and CMV-seronegative. Sequencing used PBMCs. V is TRBV6-1 and J is TRBJ2-1; D call uncertain. CDR3 in amino acids: CASGPTYNEQFF. The CDR3 DNA sequence: TGTGCCAGCGGGCCTACTTACAATGAGCAGTTCTTC.